Presented here are 15 T cell receptor beta chains from one specimen sequenced in a study of type 1 regulatory T cells. Their antigens are not known. TCRdb reprocessed the reads via MiXCR and lists one record per CDR3 protein. The sample consists of about 42,000 distinct CDR3 sequences, less than 15% of them appearing once. The sequenced material came from cultured non-Tr1 T cells, either the whole culture or a sorted T cell fraction (not recorded which). These receptors all come from a human donor in good health.

This clonotype was recorded a few times. This chain uses TRBV30 with TRBJ2-2; tentative D call: TRBD1 (5 bases). The CDR3 contains 12 residues. Looked up from germline, CDR1 is GTSNPN and CDR2 is SVGIG (reference sequence). V was trimmed by 8 bases and J by 1 base, leaving 8 bases between them. The CDR3 sequence is CAHDRNTGELFF. DNA for the CDR3: TGTGCCCATGACAGGAACACCGGGGAGCTGTTTTTT.

This clonotype has only a few counts. The V gene is TRBV6-7, the J gene TRBJ1-5, with D perhaps matching TRBD1 (5 bases). TRBV6-7 is marked as an open reading frame, function uncertain. CDR3 size: 18 residues. The V and J ends lost 7 bases and 1 base respectively, with 23 bases between them. The chain's CDR3 is CASIGGEVLVLSNQPQHF. The CDR3 DNA sequence: TGTGCCAGCATCGGGGGGGAGGTTCTAGTTCTAAGCAATCAGCCCCAGCATTTT.

This clonotype has at least ten counts. The V call is TRBV5-1, the J call TRBJ2-7; 9 positions match TRBD1. Germline trimming cut 4 bases from V and 6 bases from J; bases unmatched to any gene: 5. Germline V gene sequence: CDR1 SGHRS, CDR2 YFSETQ. This CDR3 spans 13 amino acids. The CDR3 DNA is TGCGCCAGCAGCGCCGGACAGGGGCGCGAGCAGTACTTC. Translation gives CASSAGQGREQYF.

This clonotype came up a few times. V gene TRBV20-1 combines with J gene TRBJ2-1; TRBD2 agrees at 11 bases. With V trimmed by 6 bases and J by 7 bases, 14 bases remained unmatched. The CDR3 has 16 residues. Germline CDR1 is DFQATT and CDR2 is SNEGSKA (reference sequence). The CDR3 DNA is TGCAGTGCCCGGCCTCCGGGACTAGCGGCTCAAAATGAGCAGTTCTTC. Translating gives CSARPPGLAAQNEQFF.

This clonotype was seen ten or more times. The J gene is TRBJ2-7, the V gene TRBV20-1; 9 nucleotides line up with TRBD2. CDR3 size: 13 residues. With V trimmed by 6 bases and J by 7 bases, 10 bases remained unmatched. CDR1 and CDR2 from the germline V gene are DFQATT and SNEGSKA (reference sequence). The CDR3 DNA sequence: TGCAGTGCCCGTAGCGGGAGCATTCGGGAGCAGTACTTC. Residues: CSARSGSIREQYF.

This clonotype was seen only a few times. V gene TRBV18 combines with J gene TRBJ2-7; D not resolved. Germline-derived CDR1 and CDR2 are KGHSH and LQKENI. This CDR3 contains 13 residues. V was trimmed by 3 bases and J by 3 bases, leaving 9 bases between them. CDR3 in DNA: TGTGCCAGCTCACCTTTAGAAGTCTACGAGCAGTACTTC. This codes for CASSPLEVYEQYF. Drawing the rest from reference TRBV18 and TRBJ2-7, the complete variable domain is NAGVMQNPRHLVRRRGQEARLRCSPMKGHSHVYWYRQLPEEGLKFMVYLQKENIIDESGMPKERFSAEFPKEGPSILRIQQVVRGDSAAYFCASSPLEVYEQYFGPGTRLTVT.

Ten or more counts support this clonotype. The V and J genes are TRBV10-3 and TRBJ2-7; possibly TRBD2 for D (6 bases). V dropped 5 bases and J dropped 5 bases, with 10 bases sitting between them. The CDR3 has 12 amino acids. Germline CDR1 ENHRY, CDR2 SYGVKD. CDR3 coding DNA: TGTGCCATCAGTCGGGAGACGCACGAGCAGTACTTC. Its translation is CAISRETHEQYF.

This clonotype was counted many times. The rearrangement uses TRBV14 and TRBJ1-2; no firm D call. This CDR3 comprises 12 residues. Deletions cut 1 base from V and 7 bases from J, with 7 bases between. Germline V lookup: CDR1 SGHDN, CDR2 FVKESK. CDR3 nucleotides: TGTGCCAGCAGCCAAGGGCTTTTTGGCTACACCTTC. Translation gives CASSQGLFGYTF.

This clonotype was seen ten or more times. The rearrangement joins TRBV5-1 to TRBJ2-1; perhaps D is TRBD1 or TRBD2 (6 bases each). CDR3 length: 15 residues. From germline, CDR1 is SGHRS and CDR2 YFSETQ. Trimming left V 6 bases short and J 7 bases short, with 20 bases between. CDR3 amino acids: CASTMRGEPWNEQFF. The CDR3 DNA is TGCGCCAGCACGATGAGGGGGGAACCTTGGAATGAGCAGTTCTTC.

The chain couples TRBV7-6 to TRBJ2-5; TRBD2 agrees at 7 bases. Germline V gene sequence: CDR1 SGHVS, CDR2 FNYEAQ. The CDR3 length is 15 residues. Trimming removed 4 bases from V and 3 bases from J; junction bases left unmatched: 8. CDR3 residues: CASSSGASGEETQYF. For the CDR3, the DNA is TGTGCCAGCAGCTCCGGGGCTAGCGGAGAAGAGACCCAGTACTTC.

This clonotype was counted many times. The V and J genes are TRBV20-1 and TRBJ1-2; D call uncertain. The CDR3 consists of 16 residues. The germline CDR1 and CDR2 sequences are DFQATT and SNEGSKA (reference sequence). Trimming took 2 bases from V and 8 from J, leaving 24 bases between them. The CDR3 DNA follows: TGCAGTGCTAGAACCTCTCCAGGCGATGCCTCGGGGGGCTACACCTTC. It yields the protein CSARTSPGDASGGYTF.

This chain uses TRBV6-1 with TRBJ2-7; no reliable D call. The germline V gene encodes CDR1 MNHNS and CDR2 SASEGT. CDR3 size: 16 residues. Trimming stripped 0 bases from V and 2 bases from J, with 14 bases between. The CDR3 region has the DNA TGTGCCAGCAGTGAAGCCCTTCGGGCCAGTACCTACGAGCAGTACTTC. It encodes CASSEALRASTYEQYF.

There are many counts of this clonotype. The chain links TRBV7-2 to TRBJ2-7; tentatively, D is TRBD2 (5 bases). Germline CDR1 SGHTA, CDR2 FQGNSA. Deletions cut 2 bases from V and 5 bases from J, with 13 bases between. This CDR3 contains 14 residues. The CDR3 nucleotides read TGTGCCAGCAGCTTAAGTGGGAGTCACCACGAGCAGTACTTC. It encodes CASSLSGSHHEQYF.

The CDR3 DNA follows: TGTGCCAGCAGTTCACCCGGGACAGGGAGATACAATGAGCAGTTCTTC. Amino acid sequence: CASSSPGTGRYNEQFF. This sequence joins TRBV28 and TRBJ2-1; TRBD1 agrees at 9 bases. Looked up from germline, CDR1 is MDHEN and CDR2 is SYDVKM. Trimming at V came to 4 bases and at J to 4 bases, leaving 8 bases not matched to a gene. The CDR3 is made up of 16 amino acids.

V and J are TRBV9 and TRBJ2-7; D is undetermined. Germline-derived CDR1 and CDR2 are SGDLS and YYNGEE. V lost 5 bases, J lost 1 base, and 13 bases lay in between. The CDR3 has 14 residues. CDR3 in amino acids: CASSSTPGSYEQYF. The CDR3 nucleotides are TGTGCCAGCAGTTCCACCCCGGGTTCCTACGAGCAGTACTTC.